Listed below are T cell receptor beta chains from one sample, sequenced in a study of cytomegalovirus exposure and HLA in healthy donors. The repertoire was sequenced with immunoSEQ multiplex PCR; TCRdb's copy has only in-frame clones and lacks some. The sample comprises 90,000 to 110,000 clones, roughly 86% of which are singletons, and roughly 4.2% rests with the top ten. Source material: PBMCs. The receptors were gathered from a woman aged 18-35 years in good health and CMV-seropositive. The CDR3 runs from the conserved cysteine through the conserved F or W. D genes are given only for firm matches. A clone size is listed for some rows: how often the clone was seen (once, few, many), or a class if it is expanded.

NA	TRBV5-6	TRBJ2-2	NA	CASSWGGLTGELFF	TGTGCCAGCAGCTGGGGTGGACTCACCGGGGAGCTGTTTTTT
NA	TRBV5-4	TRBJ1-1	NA	CARGLGAKKEAFF	TGTGCCAGGGGACTCGGGGCGAAAAAAGAAGCTTTCTTT
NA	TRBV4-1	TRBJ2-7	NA	CASSSYYEQYF	TGCGCCAGCAGCTCTTACTACGAGCAGTACTTC
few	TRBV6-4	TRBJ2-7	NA	CASSDRRYYEQYF	TGTGCCAGCAGTGACAGGAGGTACTACGAGCAGTACTTC
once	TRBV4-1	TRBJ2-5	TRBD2	CASSHLAGGTRETQYF	TGCGCCAGCAGCCATTTAGCGGGGGGGACCCGGGAGACCCAGTACTTC
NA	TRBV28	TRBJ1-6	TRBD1	CASSNIPGQGGNSPLHF	TGTGCCAGCAGCAATATTCCCGGACAGGGGGGCAATTCACCCCTCCACTTT
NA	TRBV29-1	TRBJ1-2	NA	CSVVPRLANYGYTF	TGCAGCGTTGTACCGCGGTTAGCTAACTATGGCTACACCTTC
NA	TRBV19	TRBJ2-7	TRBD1	CASSGQGPYEQYF	TGTGCCAGTTCCGGACAGGGCCCATACGAGCAGTACTTC
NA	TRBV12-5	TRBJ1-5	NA	CASGSPGSGRNQPQHF	TGTGCTAGTGGTTCCCCGGGGTCAGGGAGGAATCAGCCCCAGCATTTT
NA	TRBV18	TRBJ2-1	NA	CASSPLRGEGEQFF	TGTGCCAGCTCACCGCTCCGGGGAGAGGGTGAGCAGTTCTTC
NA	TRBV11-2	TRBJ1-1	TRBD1	CASSPTGGAGNTEAFF	TGTGCCAGCAGCCCGACAGGGGGAGCGGGGAACACTGAAGCTTTCTTT
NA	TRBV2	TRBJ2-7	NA	CASSDTREFYEQYF	TGTGCCAGCAGCGACACGAGGGAGTTCTACGAGCAGTACTTC
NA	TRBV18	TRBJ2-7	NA	CASSVRGLGYEQYF	TGTGCCAGCTCAGTCAGGGGTTTAGGCTACGAGCAGTACTTC
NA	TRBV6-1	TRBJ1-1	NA	CASSVAVGAGLLNTEAFF	TGTGCCAGCAGTGTAGCCGTGGGGGCAGGTTTATTGAACACTGAAGCTTTCTTT
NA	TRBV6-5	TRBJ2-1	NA	CASSHSPREQFF	TGTGCCAGCAGTCACTCCCCTCGGGAGCAGTTCTTC
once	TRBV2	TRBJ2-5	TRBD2	CASMGGGEETQYF	TGTGCCAGCATGGGCGGGGGGGAAGAGACCCAGTACTTC
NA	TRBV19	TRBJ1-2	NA	CASSIALYGYTF	TGTGCCAGTAGTATAGCCCTGTATGGCTACACCTTC
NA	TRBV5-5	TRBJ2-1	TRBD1	CASSYGTGSYNEQFF	TGTGCCAGCAGCTACGGGACAGGGTCCTACAATGAGCAGTTCTTC
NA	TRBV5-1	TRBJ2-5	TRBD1	CASSLAASGGRQETQYF	TGCGCCAGCAGCTTGGCCGCGTCAGGGGGAAGGCAAGAGACCCAGTACTTC
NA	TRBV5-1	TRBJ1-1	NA	CASSYRERTEAFF	TGCGCCAGCAGCTACAGGGAAAGGACTGAAGCTTTCTTT
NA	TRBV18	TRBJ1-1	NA	CASSLPGVYTEAFF	TGTGCCAGCTCACTACCAGGGGTTTACACTGAAGCTTTCTTT
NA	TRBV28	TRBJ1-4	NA	CASSLRQTTNEKLFF	TGTGCCAGCAGTTTGAGACAGACAACTAATGAAAAACTGTTTTTT
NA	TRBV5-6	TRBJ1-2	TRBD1	CASSLKAGQGGYTF	TGTGCCAGCAGCTTAAAAGCGGGACAGGGCGGCTACACCTTC
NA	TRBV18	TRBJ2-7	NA	CASSPATPEIGEQYF	TGTGCCAGCTCTCCCGCGACTCCCGAGATAGGTGAGCAGTACTTC
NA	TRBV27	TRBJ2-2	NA	CASSLIPGPNTGELFF	TGTGCCAGCAGTTTAATCCCAGGGCCGAACACCGGGGAGCTGTTTTTT
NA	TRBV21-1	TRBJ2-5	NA	CASSNTGYF	TGTGCCAGCAGCAATACAGGGTACTTC
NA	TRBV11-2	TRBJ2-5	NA	CASASTVTKETQYF	TGTGCCAGCGCCTCGACAGTTACAAAAGAGACCCAGTACTTC
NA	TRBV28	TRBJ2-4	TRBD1	CASSLNFLGDRGLLAKNIQYF	TGTGCCAGCAGTTTAAATTTCTTGGGAGACAGGGGGCTTTTAGCCAAAAACATTCAGTACTTC
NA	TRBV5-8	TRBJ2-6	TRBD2	CASSFNSWTSGRSGANVLTF	TGTGCCAGCAGCTTTAATTCATGGACTAGCGGTCGCTCTGGGGCCAACGTCCTGACTTTC
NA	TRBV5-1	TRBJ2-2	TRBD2	CASSFGLAGVGGELFF	TGCGCCAGCAGCTTCGGGTTAGCGGGAGTAGGAGGGGAGCTGTTTTTT
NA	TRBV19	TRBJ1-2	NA	CASSIDLRGMASNYGYTF	TGTGCCAGTAGTATAGATCTCCGAGGGATGGCTTCTAACTATGGCTACACCTTC
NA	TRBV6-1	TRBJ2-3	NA	CASSEGEGLDTQYF	TGTGCCAGCAGTGAAGGTGAGGGCCTCGATACGCAGTATTTT
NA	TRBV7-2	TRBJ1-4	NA	CASSPRRGEKLFF	TGTGCCAGCAGCCCCCGAAGGGGTGAAAAACTGTTTTTT
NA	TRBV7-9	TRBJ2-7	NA	CASSLGRGYEQYF	TGTGCCAGCAGCTTGGGCAGGGGATACGAGCAGTACTTC
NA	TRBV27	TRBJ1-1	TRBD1	CASSLDRTSLGNTEAFF	TGTGCCAGCAGTCTGGACAGGACCTCGCTAGGGAACACTGAAGCTTTCTTT
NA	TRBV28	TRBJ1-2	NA	CGSGDYGYTF	TGTGGGTCGGGGGACTATGGCTACACCTTC
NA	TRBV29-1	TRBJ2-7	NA	CSVEEGGAYEQYF	TGCAGCGTTGAAGAAGGGGGAGCCTACGAGCAGTACTTC
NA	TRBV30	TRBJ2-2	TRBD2	CAWRYSGTNTGELFF	TGTGCCTGGAGATATAGCGGGACAAACACCGGGGAGCTGTTTTTT
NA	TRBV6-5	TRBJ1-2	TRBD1	CASSRGQGGGGYTF	TGTGCCAGCAGTAGAGGACAGGGGGGAGGTGGCTACACCTTC
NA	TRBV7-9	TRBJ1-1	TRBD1	CASSPGQDTEAFF	TGTGCCAGCAGCCCAGGACAGGACACTGAAGCTTTCTTT
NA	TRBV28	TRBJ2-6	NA	CASIAGAIPSGANVLTF	TGTGCCAGCATAGCAGGGGCTATACCCTCTGGGGCCAACGTCCTGACTTTC
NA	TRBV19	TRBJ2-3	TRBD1	CASSAWGQGATDTQYF	TGTGCCAGTAGTGCCTGGGGACAGGGGGCCACAGATACGCAGTATTTT